The entry that follows covers one TCR beta chain sequence. The sample is drawn from a study of blood T cell repertoires in COVID-19. Study overall: Spain, Italy and the United States supplied samples that represented acute and convalescent COVID-19.

The V gene's germline CDR1 is SGHVS and CDR2 FQNEAQ. The CDR3 is made up of 13 amino acids. V lost 7 bases and J 3 bases, leaving 12 bases between the germline ends. Participant-given clinical history determined each cohort assignment. Data came from immunoSEQ multiplex PCR; TCRdb stores just in-frame clones and leaves some out. The sample includes fewer than 250,000 clones, roughly 90% of them seen just once. The sequence came from a woman aged 25 to 39 with acute COVID-19. The chain carries TRBV7-8 and TRBJ1-2; D not certain. Sequencing input: PBMCs or T cells enriched from blood (not recorded which). The CDR3 nucleotides read TGTGCCAGCACCCCCGGGGATGACTATGGCTACACCTTC. The encoded protein is CASTPGDDYGYTF.